A selection of T cell receptor beta chains follows, all from one sample in a study of blood T cell repertoires in COVID-19. TCRdb's copy holds only in-frame clones and misses some; the assay was immunoSEQ multiplex PCR. The sample lists more than 20,000 clones, almost 90% occurring once. Sequenced: peripheral blood. The receptors were gathered from a man in his 70s with acute or convalescent COVID-19. Both conserved end residues are part of each CDR3.

>TRBV6-5
CASSSTGRNTEAFF
>TRBV24-1
CATSAGGSNTEAFF
>TRBV7-8
CASSLISGDYNEQFF
>TRBV14
CASSPKGLAGDNEQFF
>TRBV24-1
CATRGTGGTDTQYF
>TRBV24-1
CATSEGTGNQPQHF
>TRBV7-2
CARTSANTGELFF
>TRBV10-3
CAISESVADYNEQFF
>TRBV18
CTSSPGQGPTNDSNQPQHF
>TRBV11-1
CASSLDRGRTDTQYF
>TRBV7-2
CASSLWHVANTGELFF
>TRBV5-1
CASLQGARDTDTQYF
>TRBV5-4
CASSLGGAGGNTIYF
>TRBV28
CASSFWSTGGRQPQHF
>TRBV4-3
CASSQAAGTAPYGYTF
>TRBV10-3
CAITPGGDEQYF
>TRBV28
CASSSSDKTNSPLHF
>TRBV28
CASGLAGAGEQYF
>TRBV7-8
CASSLDQVTDRGLSPLHF
>TRBV6-5
CASSTGFGYGYTF
>TRBV9
CASSEVQGAGGYTF
>TRBV19
CASRARRTGNDEQYF
>TRBV2
CASSEYPWTGGNQPQHF
>TRBV5-1
CASSSSGRAGELFF
>TRBV7-2
CASSFQAGNEQFF
>TRBV7-3
CASSLMGLTDTQYF
>TRBV7-2
CASTAGGASYNSPLHF
>TRBV27
CASSIQDPANYGYTF
>TRBV6-5
CASRGTGDAEAFF
>TRBV3-1/TRBV3-2
CASSQLAGGEGETQYF
>TRBV5-1
CASSAGTEGTTEKLFF
>TRBV3-1/TRBV3-2
CASRGGSTDTQYF
>TRBV6-6
CASSYSTSGRPDTQYF
>TRBV5-4
CASSLEGQGGNTIYF
>TRBV7-9
CASSQTGERYF